The 16 T cell receptor beta chains reported below all come from one sample, sequenced in a study of blood T cell repertoires in COVID-19. This table comes from immunoSEQ multiplex PCR, and its TCRdb copy is limited to in-frame clones, with some not included. The sample holds some 210,000 clones, around 84% seen once. The sample comprised peripheral blood. The receptors stem from a human donor in a cohort sampled during active COVID-19.

The chain uses TRBV7-9 and TRBJ2-7; TRBD1 matches 9 bases. Per germline, CDR1 SEHNR and CDR2 FQNEAQ (reference sequence). Trimming at V came to 5 bases and at J to 4 bases, leaving 0 bases not matched to a gene. The CDR3 is 12 residues long. Here the CDR3 reads CASSGTGYEQYV. CDR3 DNA sequence: TGTGCCAGCAGCGGGACAGGGTACGAGCAGTACGTC.

This chain joins TRBV9 and TRBJ2-3; TRBD1 might be the D (6 bases). V was trimmed by 2 bases and J by 2 bases, leaving 12 bases between them. The CDR3 length is 15 residues. Germline assignment: CDR1 SGDLS and CDR2 YYNGEE. The CDR3 DNA follows: TGTGCCAGCAGCGTGGGGGCGGGCGTCACAGATACGCAGTATTTT. It encodes CASSVGAGVTDTQYF.

The gene calls are TRBV9 and TRBJ2-5; TRBD2 matches at 9 bases. Germline loops: CDR1 SGDLS, CDR2 YYNGEE. V was pared by 4 bases and J by 5 bases, with 9 bases of the junction left unmatched. The CDR3 spans 15 residues. Here the CDR3 reads CASSFTASGAETQYF. The DNA for the CDR3 is TGTGCCAGCAGCTTTACCGCTAGCGGGGCGGAGACCCAGTACTTC. Full variable domain (outside the CDR3, taken from reference TRBV9 and TRBJ2-5): DSGVTQTPKHLITATGQRVTLRCSPRSGDLSVYWYQQSLDQGLQFLIQYYNGEERAKGNILERFSAQQFPDLHSELNLSSLELGDSALYFCASSFTASGAETQYFGPGTRLLVL.

J is TRBJ2-1 and V is TRBV19; perhaps TRBD2 as D (6 bases). CDR1 and CDR2 (germline): LNHDA, SQIVND (reference sequence). The V end lost 5 bases, the J end lost 8 bases, and 13 bases lay between the germline ends. The CDR3 covers 13 residues. CDR3 residues: CASSPRRGDEQFF. The CDR3 nucleotides are TGTGCCAGTAGTCCGCGGAGGGGCGATGAGCAGTTCTTC.

This clone showed up just a few times. The same CDR3 arises from other DNA sequences in this sample as well. This rearrangement joins TRBV11-2 to TRBJ2-7; no reliable D call. Germline CDR1 SGHAT, CDR2 FQNNGV. Trimming left V 1 base short and J 2 bases short, with 6 bases between. The CDR3 is made up of 13 amino acids. CDR3 amino acids: CASSLAPAYEQYV. CDR3 DNA sequence: TGTGCCAGCAGCTTAGCCCCCGCCTACGAGCAGTACGTC.

The rearrangement joins TRBV4-1 to TRBJ2-2; 10 positions agree with TRBD2. V shed 0 bases, J shed 8 bases, and the junction held 12 bases outside the gene matches. The CDR3 has 18 residues. The germline V gene has CDR1 MGHRA and CDR2 YSYEKL. The CDR3 loop reads CASSQDPGGLAGAGELFF. As DNA, the CDR3 is TGCGCCAGCAGCCAAGATCCGGGAGGGCTAGCGGGAGCGGGGGAGCTGTTTTTT.

This chain connects TRBV12-1 to TRBJ2-1; TRBD2 is the table's D call and was not checked against the DNA. TRBV12-1 is a documented pseudogene. The CDR3 totals 16 residues. The CDR3 DNA is TGTGCCAGCAGCGTACGGGGACGGGGGGTTTACAATGAGCAGTTCTTC. Translated, it gives CASSVRGRGVYNEQFF.

The V call is TRBV19, the J call TRBJ2-1; TRBD2 agrees at 10 bases. This CDR3 region has 16 residues. V shed 8 bases and J 8 bases; nucleotides not matched to a gene: 15. From germline, CDR1 is LNHDA and CDR2 SQIVND (reference sequence). The CDR3: CASSSSGRSGRDEQFF. CDR3 bases: TGTGCCAGTTCATCTAGCGGGAGATCGGGGCGGGATGAGCAGTTCTTC.

V is TRBV12-3 or TRBV12-4 and J is TRBJ2-2; no definite D call. V lost 8 bases and J lost 3, with 7 bases in between. The CDR3 consists of 12 residues. This CDR3 reads CASGRDTGELFF. The CDR3 DNA reads as TGTGCCAGCGGCCGGGACACCGGGGAGCTGTTTTTT.

The rearrangement uses TRBV10-3 and TRBJ2-2, with TRBD1 matching 8 bases. Germline CDR1 reads ENHRY; CDR2 reads SYGVKD. J lost 4 bases, V lost 9 bases, and 4 bases had no gene match. The CDR3 runs 13 residues. The CDR3 DNA is TGTGCCATAAGACAGGGGCCCACCGGGGAGCTGTTTTTT. Protein product: CAIRQGPTGELFF.

This clone has a single count. The rearrangement uses TRBV13 and TRBJ1-5; TRBD1 matches 9 bases. Trimming took 3 bases from V and 6 from J; bases not matched to a gene: 3. Looked up from germline, CDR1 is PRHDT and CDR2 is FYEKMQ (reference sequence). The CDR3 is 14 amino acids. CDR3 sequence reads: CASSFGQGIQPQHF. CDR3 coding DNA: TGTGCCAGCAGCTTCGGACAGGGGATTCAGCCCCAGCATTTT.

DNA of the CDR3: TGTGCCAGCAGCTTCGGGATAGCGGCCAGGTACGAGCAGTACTTC. It encodes CASSFGIAARYEQYF. V usage is TRBV5-6 and J usage is TRBJ2-7, with a possible D match to TRBD2 (6 bases). CDR3 size: 15 residues. Germline lookup yields CDR1 SGHDT and CDR2 YYEEEE. Trimming removed 2 bases at V and 4 bases at J, with 16 bases between.

This chain joins TRBV3-1 (or the pseudogene TRBV3-2) and TRBJ2-1; 9 bases fit TRBD2. The V and J ends lost 5 bases and 6 bases, in that order; junction bases with no gene match: 8. Germline-derived CDR1 and CDR2 are LGHDT and YNNKEL (reference sequence). CDR3 length equals 15 residues. The CDR3, as DNA: TGTGCCAGCAGCGCTGGTCTAGCGGGATTCAATGAGCAGTTCTTC. This gives the protein CASSAGLAGFNEQFF.

The chain recombines TRBV19 with TRBJ2-6, with D tentatively TRBD1 (6 bases). The CDR3 is made up of 17 amino acids. Germline V gene sequence: CDR1 LNHDA, CDR2 SQIVND (reference sequence). Trimming took off 4 bases at V and 0 bases at J, with 13 bases between the two ends. For the CDR3, the DNA is TGTGCCAGTAGTAGGCCCGGGACATCCTCTGGGGCCAACGTCCTGACTTTC. This encodes CASSRPGTSSGANVLTF.

V gene TRBV23-1 combines with J gene TRBJ1-6, with D unclear. TRBV23-1 is marked as an open reading frame, function uncertain. The CDR3 has 14 amino acids. Trimming removed 4 bases at V and 11 bases at J, with 15 bases between. The CDR3 loop is CASSRAGSHPPLHF. In DNA, the CDR3 is TGCGCCAGCAGTCGTGCAGGCTCCCATCCACCCCTCCACTTT.

The rearrangement links TRBV3-1 (or the pseudogene TRBV3-2) to TRBJ2-4, with a tentative D call TRBD2 (5 bases). Germline loops: CDR1 LGHDT, CDR2 YNNKEL (reference sequence). This CDR3 has 15 residues. V shed 1 base and J shed 2 bases, with 9 bases lying between them. CDR3 residues: CASSQASTTKNIQYF. Written as DNA, the CDR3 is TGTGCCAGCAGCCAAGCTAGCACCACCAAAAACATTCAGTACTTC.